The 30 T cell receptor beta chains listed next were all sequenced from one sample in a study of shared clonotypes between healthy human individuals. The data were produced by immunoSEQ multiplex PCR, yet TCRdb's version contains in-frame clones alone and is incomplete. This table has around 2.5 million clones, more than 85% appearing once. What was sequenced was naive CD4+ T cells from PBMCs. Subset defined: CD45RA+ positively selected. Every receptor here comes from a man aged 18 to 29 in good health. Some clones in this sample may be carry-over from other donors' samples.

This clone has only one observation. CDR3 sequence (DNA): TGCGCCAGCAGCCCACTAGCGGGAGACGCCACCGGGGAGCTGTTTTTT. Protein: CASSPLAGDATGELFF. The V and J genes are TRBV5-1 and TRBJ2-2, with 11 bases fitting TRBD2. V shed 4 bases, J shed 4 bases, and the junction held 6 bases outside the gene matches. The CDR3 length is 16 residues. CDR1 and CDR2 (germline): SGHRS, YFSETQ.

The chain links TRBV18 to TRBJ1-4; tentative D call: TRBD1 (5 bases). V gave up 1 base and J gave up 8 bases, with 11 bases separating them. Germline V CDR1 and CDR2: KGHSH, LQKENI. The CDR3 has 14 residues. For the CDR3, the DNA is TGTGCCAGCTCACCACTCCCCAGGGAGGAAAAACTGTTTTTT. Its translation is CASSPLPREEKLFF. Using reference TRBV18 and TRBJ1-4 for the parts outside the CDR3, the full variable domain is NAGVMQNPRHLVRRRGQEARLRCSPMKGHSHVYWYRQLPEEGLKFMVYLQKENIIDESGMPKERFSAEFPKEGPSILRIQQVVRGDSAAYFCASSPLPREEKLFFGSGTQLSVL.

The V and J genes are TRBV7-2 and TRBJ2-7; TRBD2 aligns across 13 bases. Losses at the gene ends were 3 bases for V and 0 bases for J; bases not matched to a gene: 8. Germline CDR1 is SGHTA and CDR2 is FQGNSA. The CDR3 spans 18 residues. The CDR3 DNA reads TGTGCCAGCAGCTTGGGACTAGCGGGGACAAGGAGCTCCTACGAGCAGTACTTC. Its protein is CASSLGLAGTRSSYEQYF.

The chain carries TRBV19 and TRBJ1-2, with D uncertain. The CDR3 totals 14 residues. The V gene lost 7 bases and the J gene lost 3 bases, with 15 bases spanning the gap. From germline, CDR1 is LNHDA and CDR2 SQIVND (reference sequence). Here the CDR3 DNA reads TGTGCCAGTAACCCCGGCCAGAGCTACTATGGCTACACCTTC. Its translation is CASNPGQSYYGYTF.

The V and J genes are TRBV10-1 and TRBJ1-1; the D gene is possibly TRBD1 (6 bases). Germline-derived CDR1 and CDR2 are WNHNN and SYGVQD (reference sequence). V gave up 6 bases and J gave up 6 bases, with 17 bases separating them. There are 14 residues in the CDR3. In DNA form, the CDR3 reads TGCGCCAGCAGCGCTACAGGGTTTACTGCTGAAGCTTTCTTT. This codes for CASSATGFTAEAFF.

J is TRBJ1-2 and V is TRBV6-1; 8 nucleotides line up with TRBD1. The ends lost 4 bases at V and 8 bases at J; junction bases unmatched: 15. Germline CDR1 MNHNS, CDR2 SASEGT. This CDR3 region has 16 residues. The CDR3 region is CASSVLSGTGPFGYTF. The CDR3 DNA sequence: TGTGCCAGCAGTGTCCTCTCCGGGACAGGTCCCTTCGGCTACACCTTC.

The gene calls are TRBV10-3 and TRBJ2-5, with D uncertain. The V end lost 5 bases, the J end lost 5 bases, and 15 bases lay between the germline ends. Germline-derived CDR1 and CDR2 are ENHRY and SYGVKD. The CDR3 runs 14 residues. The CDR3 protein is CAISSGLIVETQYF. The DNA for the CDR3 is TGTGCCATCAGTTCCGGCCTTATTGTGGAGACCCAGTACTTC.

This sequence joins TRBV18 and TRBJ2-1; 9 nucleotides match TRBD2. CDR1 is KGHSH, CDR2 LQKENI, per germline. V trimming: 2 bases; J trimming: 4 bases; junction bases outside the gene matches: 9. The CDR3 consists of 17 residues. As DNA, the CDR3 is TGTGCCAGCTCACCAGAGGTAGCGGGAGCAGGGTACAATGAGCAGTTCTTC. Amino acids: CASSPEVAGAGYNEQFF.

The rearrangement joins TRBV13 to TRBJ2-1; D remains ambiguous. Germline CDR1 is PRHDT and CDR2 is FYEKMQ (reference sequence). The CDR3 runs 14 residues. The V end lost 5 bases, the J end lost 2 bases, and 10 bases lay between the germline ends. The CDR3 spells CASSRLSTYNEQFF. The CDR3 DNA follows: TGTGCCAGCAGCCGACTGAGTACCTACAATGAGCAGTTCTTC.

V and J are TRBV18 and TRBJ2-2; either TRBD1 or TRBD2 may supply D (6 bases each). CDR1 KGHSH and CDR2 LQKENI come from the germline V gene. The CDR3 is 17 residues long. Trimming stripped 6 bases from V and 6 bases from J, with 23 bases between. CDR3 DNA: TGTGCCAGCTCCTCGGACAGTTCCGGGACTCTCTCCGGGGAGCTGTTTTTT. This encodes CASSSDSSGTLSGELFF.

The rearrangement joins TRBV28 to TRBJ2-1; D remains unclear. The V gene lost 6 bases and the J gene lost 1 base, with 13 bases spanning the gap. The CDR3 is made up of 15 amino acids. The germline V gene has CDR1 MDHEN and CDR2 SYDVKM. CDR3 amino acids: CASRQTAGSYNEQFF. CDR3 DNA: TGTGCCAGCAGACAGACGGCCGGATCCTACAATGAGCAGTTCTTC.

The chain carries TRBV15 and TRBJ2-7; tentatively, D is TRBD1 or TRBD2 (5 bases each). Between the trimmed V and J ends, which lost 5 bases and 2 bases, there was a span of 10 bases. CDR1 and CDR2 from the germline V gene are LNHNV and YYDKDF (reference sequence). The CDR3 is 13 residues long. The CDR3 region is CATSWGRAYEQYF. CDR3 in DNA: TGTGCCACCAGCTGGGGACGAGCCTACGAGCAGTACTTC.

This rearrangement joins TRBV25-1 to TRBJ2-7; D is perhaps TRBD1 or TRBD2 (5 bases each). The CDR3 has 15 amino acids. V was trimmed by 1 base and J by 8 bases, leaving 18 bases between them. From germline, CDR1 is MGHDK and CDR2 SYGVNS. This chain's CDR3 is CASSELWGIPFQQYF. CDR3 bases: TGTGCCAGCAGTGAATTGTGGGGGATACCTTTCCAGCAGTACTTC.

Notes on this clone: Other DNA sequences within the sample encode an identical CDR3. The V and J genes are TRBV5-1 and TRBJ1-2; weak D call: TRBD1 (5 bases). Deletions cut 0 bases from V and 7 bases from J, with 16 bases between. The CDR3 runs 15 residues. Germline V lookup: CDR1 SGHRS, CDR2 YFSETQ. The DNA of the CDR3 is TGCGCCAGCAGCTTGGGTCGTCGGGGGTCCGGTGGCTACACCTTC. Translated: CASSLGRRGSGGYTF.

The V call is TRBV5-4, the J call TRBJ2-4; the D gene is possibly TRBD1 (5 bases). Germline V lookup: CDR1 SGHNT, CDR2 YYREEE (reference sequence). V lost 1 base and J lost 8, with 10 bases in between. The CDR3 runs 13 residues. The CDR3 is CASSLKGADIQYF. The CDR3 DNA reads TGTGCCAGCAGCTTGAAAGGGGCGGACATTCAGTACTTC.

The V gene is TRBV28, the J gene TRBJ2-7, with D uncertain. The CDR3 has 12 residues. Trimming left V 6 bases short and J 6 bases short, with 12 bases between. Looked up from germline, CDR1 is MDHEN and CDR2 is SYDVKM. The CDR3, as DNA: TGTGCCAGCAGCCTGGGTCGGCGCGAGCAGTACTTC. It translates to CASSLGRREQYF.

This chain links TRBV10-1 with TRBJ2-1; 8 bases are a match to TRBD2. V trimming: 5 bases; J trimming: 7 bases; junction bases outside the gene matches: 10. The CDR3 sequence is 15 residues long. Germline-derived CDR1 and CDR2 are WNHNN and SYGVQD (reference sequence). Written as DNA, the CDR3 is TGCGCCAGCAGTTCTACTAGCGGCAAATGGAATGAGCAGTTCTTC. Amino acid sequence: CASSSTSGKWNEQFF.

The V and J genes are TRBV9 and TRBJ2-2; D is ambiguous. CDR1 is SGDLS, CDR2 YYNGEE, per germline. The V and J ends lost 1 base and 7 bases respectively, with 5 bases between them. This CDR3 contains 12 residues. The CDR3 bases are TGTGCCAGCAGCGTACAGAGCGGGGAGCTGTTTTTT. Its translation: CASSVQSGELFF.

Only one count was recorded for this clone. The V gene is TRBV18, the J gene TRBJ1-3; the D gene is possibly TRBD1 (6 bases). The CDR3 length is 20 residues. Trimming took 0 bases from V and 5 from J, leaving 26 bases between them. Germline CDR1 KGHSH, CDR2 LQKENI. CDR3: CASSPPGTKTGFTRRNTIYF. CDR3 nucleotide sequence: TGTGCCAGCTCACCACCGGGGACAAAAACGGGATTTACGAGGCGAAACACCATATATTTT.

The genes are TRBV28 and TRBJ2-6, with TRBD1 matching 8 bases. The junction had 5 bases not matched to a gene; V was cut back by 2 bases and J by 2 bases. This CDR3 spans 17 amino acids. CDR1 and CDR2 (germline): MDHEN, SYDVKM. CDR3 amino acids: CASSLLLDRAGANVLTF. DNA of the CDR3: TGTGCCAGCAGTTTACTTTTGGACAGGGCTGGGGCCAACGTCCTGACTTTC.

Worth noting for this clone: Other DNA variants within this sample encode the same CDR3. This chain links TRBV18 with TRBJ2-5; TRBD1 matches 9 bases. V gave up 3 bases and J gave up 1 base; unmatched junction bases: 0. The germline CDR1 and CDR2 sequences are KGHSH and LQKENI. The CDR3 has 14 amino acids. CDR3 residues: CASSPDRGQETQYF. In DNA form, the CDR3 reads TGTGCCAGCTCACCGGACAGGGGCCAAGAGACCCAGTACTTC.

This clone came up a few times. Other DNA sequences in this specimen translate into the identical CDR3. The chain employs TRBV5-1 and TRBJ1-1; a possible D gene is TRBD1 (6 bases). The CDR3 consists of 15 residues. Germline CDR1 reads SGHRS; CDR2 reads YFSETQ. V lost 0 bases to trimming and J lost 0 bases, with 9 bases between them. In DNA, the CDR3 is TGCGCCAGCAGCTTGGGGGGGCAGTTGAACACTGAAGCTTTCTTT. Residues: CASSLGGQLNTEAFF. Together with reference TRBV5-1 and TRBJ1-1, the CDR3 gives the full variable domain: KAGVTQTPRYLIKTRGQQVTLSCSPISGHRSVSWYQQTPGQGLQFLFEYFSETQRNKGNFPGRFSGRQFSNSRSEMNVSTLELGDSALYLCASSLGGQLNTEAFFGQGTRLTVV.

This clone was recorded once. The chain recombines TRBV6-5 with TRBJ2-7, with unresolved D. The germline CDR1 and CDR2 sequences are MNHEY and SVGAGI. There are 13 residues in the CDR3. Trimming cost V 4 bases and J 7 bases, with 14 bases left between them. The CDR3 region has the DNA TGTGCCAGCAGTTTTAGTCGTGACTCAGAGCAGTACTTC. Its protein product is CASSFSRDSEQYF.

CDR3 nucleotide sequence: TGTGCCAGCAGGCCTAGCGTACAAGAGACCCAGTACTTC. It encodes CASRPSVQETQYF. This chain joins TRBV28 and TRBJ2-5, with D perhaps TRBD2 (6 bases). The CDR3 loop spans 13 amino acids. The germline CDR1 and CDR2 sequences are MDHEN and SYDVKM. V was pared by 6 bases and J by 2 bases, with 10 bases between.

With regard to this clone: Other DNA variants within this sample encode the same CDR3. The chain combines TRBV7-3 with TRBJ2-5, with D possibly being TRBD2 (5 bases). Trimming left V 5 bases short and J 5 bases short, with 12 bases between. This CDR3 is 13 amino acids long. The V gene's germline CDR1 is SGHTA and CDR2 FQGTGA. The CDR3 sequence is CASSPSPGETQYF. DNA of the CDR3: TGTGCCAGCAGCCCCTCCCCGGGGGAGACCCAGTACTTC.

A single count supports this clone. The chain links TRBV6-1 to TRBJ2-3; no clear D gene. Germline V gene sequence: CDR1 MNHNS, CDR2 SASEGT. V lost 2 bases, J lost 4 bases, and 7 bases lay in between. The CDR3 has 13 residues. The CDR3 loop reads CASSERAPDTQYF. As DNA, the CDR3 is TGTGCCAGCAGTGAAAGGGCCCCAGATACGCAGTATTTT.

CDR3 sequence (DNA): TGTGCCAGCAGTGACAGACAGGTTCCCCTCAATCAGCCCCAGCATTTT. This sequence encodes CASSDRQVPLNQPQHF. The chain employs TRBV6-1 and TRBJ1-5, with TRBD1 as a possible D gene (6 bases). The CDR3 extends over 16 amino acids. V lost 3 bases, J lost 3 bases, and 15 bases lay in between. Per germline, CDR1 MNHNS and CDR2 SASEGT.

J is TRBJ2-7 and V is TRBV6-1; 9 positions agree with TRBD1. Trimming took 6 bases from V and 3 from J; bases not matched to a gene: 6. The germline gives CDR1 MNHNS, CDR2 SASEGT. The CDR3 spans 14 residues. CDR3 sequence (DNA): TGTGCCAGCAGCCCGGGACAGGGAGACTACGAGCAGTACTTC. It codes for CASSPGQGDYEQYF.

In its sample, this clone was seen once. The chain joins TRBV18 to TRBJ2-4; perhaps TRBD1 as D (5 bases). The V end lost 3 bases, the J end lost 0 bases, and 12 bases lay between the germline ends. Germline V gene lookup returns CDR1 KGHSH and CDR2 LQKENI. CDR3 length: 16 amino acids. The CDR3 protein is CASSPKGELAKNIQYF. In nucleotides, the CDR3 is TGTGCCAGCTCACCGAAAGGGGAACTAGCCAAAAACATTCAGTACTTC.

V and J are TRBV19 and TRBJ1-3; no firm D call. The CDR3 totals 14 residues. Trimming took 5 bases from V and 1 from J, leaving 9 bases between them. Germline loops: CDR1 LNHDA, CDR2 SQIVND (reference sequence). In DNA form, the CDR3 reads TGTGCCAGTAGTCGGCCGGGATCTGGAAACACCATATATTTT. This encodes CASSRPGSGNTIYF.